This T cell receptor beta chain was captured by sequencing in a study of blood T cell repertoires in COVID-19. Study-wide context: Samples of COVID-19 (acute and convalescent) were obtained from the United States, Italy and Spain. PBMCs, B-cell-depleted T cells, or T cells were the source of the cDNA or gDNA that made up the material.

Original analysis: Nucleated cell number was recorded as an estimate derived from reference gene primer amplification. Profiling relied on immunoSEQ multiplex PCR, and the TCRdb table lists in-frame clones only, not all of them. Clone size and V and J calls were adopted from that table, with D and trimming inferred from the DNA. Of approximately 210,000 clones in the sample, around four fifths were seen once. Specimen: peripheral blood. The TCR sequence derives from a human donor in a cohort sampled during active COVID-19.

The CDR3 DNA reads as TGCGCCAGCAGCCTTCTGACTGAACATACGCAGTATTTT. Protein product: CASSLLTEHTQYF. This chain uses TRBV4-1 with TRBJ2-3; unclear D gene. V dropped 4 bases and J dropped 7 bases, with 12 bases sitting between them. The CDR3 is 13 residues long. Germline lookup yields CDR1 MGHRA and CDR2 YSYEKL.